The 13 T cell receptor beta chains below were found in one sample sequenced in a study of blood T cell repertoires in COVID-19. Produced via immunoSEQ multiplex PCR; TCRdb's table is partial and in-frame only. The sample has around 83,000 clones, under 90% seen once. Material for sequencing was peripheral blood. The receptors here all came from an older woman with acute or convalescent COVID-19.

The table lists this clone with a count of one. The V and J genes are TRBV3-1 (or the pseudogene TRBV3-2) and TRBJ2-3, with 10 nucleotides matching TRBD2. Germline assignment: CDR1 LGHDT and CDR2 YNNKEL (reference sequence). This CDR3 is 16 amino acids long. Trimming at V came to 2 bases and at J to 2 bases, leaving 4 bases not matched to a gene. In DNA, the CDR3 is TGTGCCAGCAGCCAACGGACTAGCGGATTCACAGATACGCAGTATTTT. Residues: CASSQRTSGFTDTQYF.

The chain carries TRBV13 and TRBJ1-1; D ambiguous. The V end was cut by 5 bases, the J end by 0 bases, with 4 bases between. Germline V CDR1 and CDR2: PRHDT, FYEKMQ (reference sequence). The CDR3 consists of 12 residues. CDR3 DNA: TGTGCCAGCAGCCCGGTGAACACTGAAGCTTTCTTT. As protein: CASSPVNTEAFF. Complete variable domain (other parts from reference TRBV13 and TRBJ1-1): AAGVIQSPRHLIKEKRETATLKCYPIPRHDTVYWYQQGPGQDPQFLISFYEKMQSDKGSIPDRFSAQQFSDYHSELNMSSLELGDSALYFCASSPVNTEAFFGQGTRLTVV.

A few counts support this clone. The DNA of the CDR3 is TGTGCCACCGGGGGGATCCTATCGGAGACCCAGTACTTC. As protein: CATGGILSETQYF. This chain uses TRBV24-1 with TRBJ2-5; D possibly corresponds to TRBD2 (6 bases). V lost 9 bases and J 5 bases, leaving 15 bases between the germline ends. Per the germline V gene, CDR1 is KGHDR and CDR2 is SFDVKD. The CDR3 runs 13 residues.

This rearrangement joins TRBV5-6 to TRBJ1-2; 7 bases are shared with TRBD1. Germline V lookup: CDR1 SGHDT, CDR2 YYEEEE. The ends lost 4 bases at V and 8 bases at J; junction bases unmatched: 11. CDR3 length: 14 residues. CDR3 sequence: CASSEGTAPPGYTF. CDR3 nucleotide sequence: TGTGCCAGCAGCGAAGGGACAGCCCCTCCGGGCTACACCTTC. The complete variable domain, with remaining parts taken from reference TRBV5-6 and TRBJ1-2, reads DAGVTQSPTHLIKTRGQQVTLRCSPKSGHDTVSWYQQALGQGPQFIFQYYEEEERQRGNFPDRFSGHQFPNYSSELNVNALLLGDSALYLCASSEGTAPPGYTFGSGTRLTVV.

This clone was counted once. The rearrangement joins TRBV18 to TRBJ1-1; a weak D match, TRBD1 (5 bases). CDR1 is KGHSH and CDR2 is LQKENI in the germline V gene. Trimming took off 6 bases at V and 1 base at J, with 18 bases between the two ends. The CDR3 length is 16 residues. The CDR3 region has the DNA TGTGCCAGCTCCCCGACCCAAGGGGTTGGGAACACTGAAGCTTTCTTT. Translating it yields CASSPTQGVGNTEAFF.

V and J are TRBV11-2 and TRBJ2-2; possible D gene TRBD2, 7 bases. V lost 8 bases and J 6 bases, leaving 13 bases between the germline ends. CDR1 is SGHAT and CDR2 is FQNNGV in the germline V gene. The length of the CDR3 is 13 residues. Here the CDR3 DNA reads TGTGCCAGCGGGGGGGGGCGTCCCGGGGAGCTGTTTTTT. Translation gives CASGGGRPGELFF.

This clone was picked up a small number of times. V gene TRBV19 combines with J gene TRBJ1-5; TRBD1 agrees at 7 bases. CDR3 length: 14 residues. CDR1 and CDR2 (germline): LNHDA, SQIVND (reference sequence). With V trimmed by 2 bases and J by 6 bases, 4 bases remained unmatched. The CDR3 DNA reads TGTGCCAGTAGTATACCAGGGGGTGGTCAGCCCCAGCATTTT. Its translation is CASSIPGGGQPQHF.

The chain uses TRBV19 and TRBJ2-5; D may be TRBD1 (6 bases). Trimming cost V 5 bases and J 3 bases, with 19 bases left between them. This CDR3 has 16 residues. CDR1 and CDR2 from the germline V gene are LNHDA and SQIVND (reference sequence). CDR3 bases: TGTGCCAGTAGTCCCGCATTATACAGGGCAGAAGAGACCCAGTACTTC. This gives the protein CASSPALYRAEETQYF. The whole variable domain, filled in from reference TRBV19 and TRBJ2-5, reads DGGITQSPKYLFRKEGQNVTLSCEQNLNHDAMYWYRQDPGQGLRLIYYSQIVNDFQKGDIAEGYSVSREKKESFPLTVTSAQKNPTAFYLCASSPALYRAEETQYFGPGTRLLVL.

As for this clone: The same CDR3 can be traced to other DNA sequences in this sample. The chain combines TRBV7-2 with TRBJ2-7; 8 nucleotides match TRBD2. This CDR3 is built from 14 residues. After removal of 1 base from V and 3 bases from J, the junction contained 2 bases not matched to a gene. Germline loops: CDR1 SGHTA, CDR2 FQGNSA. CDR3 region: CASSLGRGDYEQYV. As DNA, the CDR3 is TGTGCCAGCAGCTTAGGGCGGGGGGACTACGAGCAGTACGTC.

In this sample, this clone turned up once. DNA of the CDR3: TGTGCCACCAGTGATTTAGGACAGGGGGTACGGTATTTT. It codes for CATSDLGQGVRYF. The rearrangement joins TRBV24-1 to TRBJ2-3; 10 bases align to TRBD1. J gave up 14 bases and V 1 base, and 5 bases lay outside the gene matches. CDR3 length: 13 residues. Per the germline V gene, CDR1 is KGHDR and CDR2 is SFDVKD.

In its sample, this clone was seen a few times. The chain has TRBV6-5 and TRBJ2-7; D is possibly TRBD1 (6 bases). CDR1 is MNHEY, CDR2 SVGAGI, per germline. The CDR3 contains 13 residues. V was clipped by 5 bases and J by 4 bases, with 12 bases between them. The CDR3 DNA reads TGTGCCAGCAGTCAGAACAGGGATTACGAGCAGTACGTC. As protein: CASSQNRDYEQYV.

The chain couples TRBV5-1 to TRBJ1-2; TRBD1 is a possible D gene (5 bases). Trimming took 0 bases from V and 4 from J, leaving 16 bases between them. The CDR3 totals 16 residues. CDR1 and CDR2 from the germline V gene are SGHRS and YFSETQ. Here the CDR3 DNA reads TGCGCCAGCAGCTTGGAGTCAGGGCCTGCCCCCTATGGCTACACCTTC. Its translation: CASSLESGPAPYGYTF.

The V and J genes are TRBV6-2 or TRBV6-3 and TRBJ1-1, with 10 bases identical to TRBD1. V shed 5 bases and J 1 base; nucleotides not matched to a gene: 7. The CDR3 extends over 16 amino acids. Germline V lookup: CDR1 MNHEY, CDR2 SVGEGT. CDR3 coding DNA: TGTGCCAGCAGTCAAATCAGGACAGGGGGGAACACTGAAGCTTTCTTT. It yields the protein CASSQIRTGGNTEAFF.